One sample yielded the 16 T cell receptor beta chains listed below, sequenced in a study of OX40 agonist ivuxolimab in advanced cancers. The assay was immunoSEQ multiplex PCR, and TCRdb's table has in-frame clones only and misses some. The data show 90,000 to 100,000 clones, with roughly 84% seen just once and 3.8% held by the top ten. Sequencing used CD4+ or CD8+ T cells sorted from blood, obtained in a trial of the OX40 agonist ivuxolimab. The receptor source for this set is an adult with an advanced solid tumor such as melanoma, head and neck, liver or kidney cancer.

The chain has TRBV7-2 and TRBJ2-2, with 8 nucleotides matching TRBD1. Trimming cost V 7 bases and J 2 bases; bases outside gene matches: 3. CDR3 length equals 14 residues. Germline assignment: CDR1 SGHTA and CDR2 FQGNSA. CDR3 residues: CASMDRANTGELFF. CDR3 nucleotides: TGTGCCAGCATGGACAGGGCAAACACCGGGGAGCTGTTTTTT.

This clone was detected once. The genes are TRBV5-1 and TRBJ2-3; D not certain. The CDR3 runs to 13 residues. The V end was cut by 5 bases, the J end by 3 bases, with 10 bases between. Germline assignment: CDR1 SGHRS and CDR2 YFSETQ. For the CDR3, the DNA is TGCGCCAGCAGAAGTCTGGGGACAGATACGCAGTATTTT. Translating it yields CASRSLGTDTQYF.

V gene TRBV27 combines with J gene TRBJ2-7; tentative D call: TRBD2 (6 bases). The CDR3 runs to 16 residues. The V end lost 5 bases, the J end lost 1 base, and 18 bases lay between the germline ends. Germline V gene lookup returns CDR1 MNHEY and CDR2 SMNVEV (reference sequence). CDR3: CASSLRRGLRSYEQYF. DNA of the CDR3: TGTGCCAGCAGTCTTCGGCGGGGATTAAGATCCTACGAGCAGTACTTC.

The chain joins TRBV28 to TRBJ2-1; no firm D call. Per the germline V gene, CDR1 is MDHEN and CDR2 is SYDVKM. The CDR3 is made up of 12 amino acids. Deletions cut 1 base from V and 5 bases from J, with 3 bases between. CDR3 sequence reads: CASSLLNNEQFF. The CDR3, as DNA: TGTGCCAGCAGTTTATTGAACAATGAGCAGTTCTTC.

The chain carries TRBV25-1 and TRBJ1-4; a weak D match, TRBD1 (6 bases). CDR3 length: 16 amino acids. V was trimmed by 2 bases and J by 7 bases, leaving 17 bases between them. The germline CDR1 and CDR2 sequences are MGHDK and SYGVNS. Here the CDR3 reads CASSERGRGAGEKLFF. Written as DNA, the CDR3 is TGTGCCAGCAGTGAACGGGGTCGGGGGGCAGGTGAAAAACTGTTTTTT.

This sequence joins TRBV4-1 and TRBJ1-2, with a weak D call TRBD1 (6 bases). Trimming removed 1 base at V and 8 bases at J, with 14 bases between. The CDR3 runs 14 residues. CDR1 is MGHRA and CDR2 is YSYEKL in the germline V gene. CDR3 in amino acids: CASSQADRTYGYTF. The CDR3 DNA sequence: TGCGCCAGCAGCCAAGCAGACAGGACTTACGGCTACACCTTC.

The chain recombines TRBV7-2 with TRBJ2-2, with 11 nucleotides matching TRBD1. Germline CDR1 is SGHTA and CDR2 is FQGNSA. Unmatched junction bases numbered 9, after V lost 5 bases and J lost 4 bases. The CDR3 extends over 17 amino acids. The CDR3, as DNA: TGTGCCAGCAGCCTTCCTAGGACAGGGGGCAGCACCGGGGAGCTGTTTTTT. Translation: CASSLPRTGGSTGELFF.

V and J are TRBV28 and TRBJ2-3, with D hard to call. The CDR3 extends over 12 amino acids. V was cut by 5 bases and J by 3 bases, with 6 bases left in between. Germline V gene sequence: CDR1 MDHEN, CDR2 SYDVKM. CDR3 sequence (DNA): TGTGCCAGCAGTACCGTGACAGATACGCAGTATTTT. This gives the protein CASSTVTDTQYF.

Details on this clone: One junction end does not reproduce the germline sequence, and a read error may be involved. The V call is TRBV5-1, the J call TRBJ2-2; D ambiguous. In germline, CDR1 is SGHRS, CDR2 YFSETQ. The CDR3 runs to 15 residues. CDR3 protein: CASSFDPVSTGELFF. The CDR3 DNA reads as TGTGCCAGCAGCTTTGATCCGGTTAGCACCGGGGAGCTGTTTTTT.

J is TRBJ2-7 and V is TRBV7-9, with a tentative D call TRBD2 (6 bases). CDR1 is SEHNR and CDR2 is FQNEAQ in the germline V gene (reference sequence). Trimming shortened V by 5 bases and J by 9 bases, and 17 bases separated the two germline ends. The CDR3 has 13 amino acids. The CDR3 region is CASSHTSPPGQYF. In DNA, the CDR3 is TGTGCCAGCAGCCACACTAGCCCCCCCGGGCAGTACTTC.

This clone has just one count. This chain uses TRBV30 with TRBJ2-7, with 7 bases identical to TRBD2. This CDR3 spans 13 amino acids. The V gene end was trimmed by 0 bases and the J gene end by 6 bases; junction bases not matched to a gene: 5. Germline V gene sequence: CDR1 GTSNPN, CDR2 SVGIG (reference sequence). CDR3 loop: CAWSVGGIGEQYF. The CDR3 DNA is TGTGCCTGGAGTGTGGGGGGGATTGGCGAGCAGTACTTC.

On this clone itself: Germline and junction disagree at one end, which may indicate a read error. The chain links TRBV10-3 to TRBJ2-7; D ambiguous. CDR3 length: 14 residues. The germline gives CDR1 ENHRY, CDR2 SYGVKD. The CDR3 loop reads CATSERWQAHEQYF. The CDR3 region has the DNA TGTGCCACCAGTGAAAGGTGGCAAGCTCACGAGCAGTACTTC.

The rearrangement uses TRBV11-2 and TRBJ2-3; unclear D gene. The CDR3 sequence is 15 residues long. The germline gives CDR1 SGHAT, CDR2 FQNNGV. Trimming shortened V by 7 bases and J by 3 bases, and 17 bases separated the two germline ends. The DNA of the CDR3 is TGTGCCAGCAACACGAACGCCATCCGAACAGATACGCAGTATTTT. It specifies CASNTNAIRTDTQYF.

CDR3 bases: TGCGCCAGCAGCCAAGAACCGTACCAAGAGACCCAGTACTTC. Translated, it gives CASSQEPYQETQYF. This sequence joins TRBV4-1 and TRBJ2-5; no reliable D call. This CDR3 contains 14 residues. Germline assignment: CDR1 MGHRA and CDR2 YSYEKL. The V and J ends lost 0 bases and 0 bases respectively, with 5 bases between them.

The V gene is TRBV30, the J gene TRBJ2-5; 9 nucleotides match TRBD1. The CDR3 covers 15 residues. The germline V gene has CDR1 GTSNPN and CDR2 SVGIG (reference sequence). Germline trimming cut 0 bases from V and 4 bases from J; bases unmatched to any gene: 6. The CDR3 spells CAWSVADRGIETQYF. In DNA form, the CDR3 reads TGTGCCTGGAGTGTAGCCGACAGGGGGATAGAGACCCAGTACTTC.

This chain links TRBV5-1 with TRBJ1-1, with D unresolved. Germline loops: CDR1 SGHRS, CDR2 YFSETQ. Trimming left V 2 bases short and J 0 bases short, with 8 bases between. CDR3 size: 14 residues. The CDR3 coding sequence is TGCGCCAGCAGCTTTCGGGTTATGAACACTGAAGCTTTCTTT. Encoded protein: CASSFRVMNTEAFF.